These T cell receptor beta chains were read from a single sample in a study of CD8 T cells in ankylosing spondylitis. Using its own MiXCR run on the 5' RACE reads, TCRdb lists one record per CDR3 protein. The sample lists about 190,000 distinct CDR3 sequences, approximately 12% occurring once. The sample taken for sequencing was blood, either unsorted or a sorted T cell fraction (not recorded which). Source of these receptors: a female donor with ankylosing spondylitis or in good health (not recorded which). Each CDR3 is given with its conserved first and last residue. D genes are given only for firm matches. Some rows have no size entry. The others give once, few or many, or a class for an expanded clone.

TRBJ1-5 | TRBV12-3/TRBV12-4 | - | many | CASTLAGSNQPQHF | TGTGCCAGCACTTTAGCCGGTAGCAATCAGCCCCAGCATTTT
TRBJ2-1 | TRBV7-9 | TRBD1 | - | CASSPQGARNEQFF | TGTGCCAGCAGCCCACAGGGGGCCAGAAATGAGCAGTTCTTC
TRBJ2-1 | TRBV29-1 | TRBD2 | many | CSVEFPSGAYNEQFF | TGCAGCGTTGAATTTCCTAGCGGAGCCTACAATGAGCAGTTCTTC
TRBJ1-2 | TRBV19 | - | - | CASTPGMSYGYTF | TGTGCCAGTACTCCAGGGATGAGCTATGGCTACACCTTC
TRBJ2-7 | TRBV12-3/TRBV12-4 | - | many | CASSLKLGERTEQYF | TGTGCCAGCAGTTTAAAGTTGGGGGAAAGGACCGAGCAGTACTTC
TRBJ2-7 | TRBV25-1 | - | many | CASSESPTYEQYF | TGTGCCAGCAGTGAATCGCCAACCTACGAGCAGTACTTC
TRBJ2-4 | TRBV6-2/TRBV6-3 | - | many | CASRSPLGESLAKNIQYF | TGTGCCAGCAGGTCCCCCTTAGGTGAATCATTGGCCAAAAACATTCAGTACTTC
TRBJ1-5 | TRBV28 | - | - | CASSPLSGQHF | TGTGCCAGCAGCCCCCTGAGCGGCCAGCATTTT
TRBJ2-3 | TRBV20-1 | TRBD2 | many | CSARLAGWGTDTQYF | TGCAGTGCTAGACTAGCGGGGTGGGGCACAGATACGCAGTATTTT
TRBJ1-1 | TRBV5-1 | - | many | CASSLGIGVVTEAFF | TGCGCCAGCAGCCTCGGTATAGGTGTGGTCACTGAAGCTTTCTTT
TRBJ1-2 | TRBV7-2 | TRBD1 | many | CASSLTTRDSYGYTF | TGTGCCAGCAGCCTTACCACAAGGGACAGCTATGGCTACACCTTC
TRBJ2-1 | TRBV6-1 | TRBD2 | many | CASSGLADSYNEQFF | TGTGCCAGCAGTGGGCTAGCGGACTCCTACAATGAGCAGTTCTTC
TRBJ2-6 | TRBV15 | - | - | CATSSDVSGANVLTF | TGTGCCACCAGCAGTGACGTCTCTGGGGCCAACGTCCTGACTTTC
TRBJ1-6 | TRBV3-1 | - | many | CASSRRDYNSPLHF | TGTGCCAGCAGCCGCCGGGATTATAATTCACCCCTCCACTTT
TRBJ2-5 | TRBV5-1 | - | many | CASSLGLAETQYF | TGCGCCAGCAGCTTGGGGCTAGCGGAGACCCAGTACTTC
TRBJ2-2 | TRBV10-3 | - | many | CAISESGPTNTGELFF | TGTGCCATCAGTGAATCAGGGCCTACGAACACCGGGGAGCTGTTTTTT
TRBJ2-5 | TRBV20-1 | TRBD1 | - | CSAMRGRWEETQYF | TGCAGTGCTATGAGGGGGCGTTGGGAGGAGACCCAGTACTTC
TRBJ2-7 | TRBV10-3 | - | many | CAISASQLPYEQYF | TGTGCCATCAGTGCGTCACAGTTGCCCTACGAGCAGTACTTC
TRBJ1-5 | TRBV7-2 | - | many | CASSLRPDNQPQHF | TGTGCCAGCAGCTTAAGACCAGACAATCAGCCCCAGCATTTT
TRBJ2-5 | TRBV4-2 | - | many | CASSQDRGVRETQYF | TGTGCCAGCAGCCAAGATAGGGGCGTCCGAGAGACCCAGTACTTC
TRBJ2-5 | TRBV15 | - | many | CATSSIGHIQETQYF | TGTGCCACCAGCAGTATAGGGCACATCCAAGAGACCCAGTACTTC
TRBJ2-1 | TRBV5-1 | - | - | CASSFNDPGMDNEQFF | TGCGCCAGCAGCTTCAATGACCCCGGGATGGACAATGAGCAGTTCTTC
TRBJ1-4 | TRBV19 | - | - | CASSIGGGYQGEKLFF | TGTGCCAGTAGTATAGGAGGAGGGTACCAAGGCGAAAAACTGTTTTTT
TRBJ2-1 | TRBV20-1 | - | many | CSALWGSDNEQFF | TGCAGTGCCCTCTGGGGGAGTGATAATGAGCAGTTCTTC
TRBJ2-7 | TRBV5-1 | - | few | CASRGGAGGSYEQYF | TGCGCCAGCAGAGGGGGGGCAGGGGGCTCCTACGAGCAGTACTTC
TRBJ1-2 | TRBV9 | TRBD1 | few | CASSVAGGGYGYTF | TGTGCCAGCAGCGTAGCAGGGGGTGGCTATGGCTACACCTTC
TRBJ1-2 | TRBV5-5 | TRBD1 | many | CASSSISGQTNYGYTF | TGTGCCAGCAGCTCTATCTCGGGACAGACTAACTATGGCTACACCTTC
TRBJ2-3 | TRBV20-1 | TRBD2 | - | CSAWTSGIEADTQYF | TGCAGTGCGTGGACTAGCGGGATTGAAGCAGATACGCAGTATTTT